The source of this TCR beta chain is a study of CD8 T cells in Susac syndrome. Reverse transcription of roughly 0.5 to 1 ug RNA used random hexamers. By means of immunoSEQ multiplex PCR, TCR beta CDR3 spanning 54 Vbeta and 13 Jbeta underwent amplification. In TCRdb, the immunoSEQ multiplex PCR reads were re-called with MiXCR into one record per CDR3 protein. The sample holds about 140,000 distinct CDR3 sequences, about 95% seen once. A remark on this clonotype: No antigen is known for it.

TCR beta was sequenced from blood CD8+ and CD4+ T cells. Findings and limits, study-wide: Clonal expansion of CD8+ cells in Susac peaked in TEMRA cells (and in active patients). In total CD8+ repertoires, roughly 16 Susac-specific public clones were detected, and CD8+ TEMRA repertoires contained four or five.

Trimming cost V 5 bases and J 6 bases, with 14 bases left between them. In germline, CDR1 is SEHNR, CDR2 FQNEAQ (reference sequence). This CDR3 contains 14 residues. This sequence was found in a human donor with Susac syndrome. The V gene is TRBV7-9, the J gene TRBJ2-1; weak D call: TRBD1 (6 bases). Input material: CD8+ T cells from PBMCs. The CDR3 coding sequence is TGTGCCAGCAGCCCAGAGGACAGAGCCAATGAGCAGTTCTTC. Translated, it gives CASSPEDRANEQFF.